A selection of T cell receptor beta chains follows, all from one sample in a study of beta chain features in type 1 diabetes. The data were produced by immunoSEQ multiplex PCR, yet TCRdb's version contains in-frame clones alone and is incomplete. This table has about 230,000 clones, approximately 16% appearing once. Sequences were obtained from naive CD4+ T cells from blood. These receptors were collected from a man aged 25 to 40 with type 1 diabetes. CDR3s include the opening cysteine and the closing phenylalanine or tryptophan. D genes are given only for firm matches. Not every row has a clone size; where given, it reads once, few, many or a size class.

DNA: TGCAGCGTGAGGCTAGCGGGAGCCTACAATGAGCAGTTCTTC; CDR3: CSVRLAGAYNEQFF; size: NA; D: TRBD2; V: TRBV29-1; J: TRBJ2-1
DNA: TGCAGCGTTGAAGGGGGTTGGGACGAGCAGTACTTC; CDR3: CSVEGGWDEQYF; size: few; D: NA; V: TRBV29-1; J: TRBJ2-7
DNA: TGTGCCAGCAGTTACTCGAGTATTGGGACAGATACGCAGTATTTT; CDR3: CASSYSSIGTDTQYF; size: few; D: NA; V: TRBV6-5; J: TRBJ2-3
DNA: TGCAGTGCTAGCCCCTACGAGCAGTACTTC; CDR3: CSASPYEQYF; size: few; D: NA; V: TRBV20-1; J: TRBJ2-7
DNA: TGTGCCAGTAGTAGGGGACAGGGACGGAACTATGGCTACACCTTC; CDR3: CASSRGQGRNYGYTF; size: NA; D: TRBD1; V: TRBV19; J: TRBJ1-2
DNA: TGCAGTGCTGAGGAGGCGCGCGGAGGCTTC; CDR3: CSAEEARGGF; size: NA; D: NA; V: TRBV20-1; J: TRBJ2-7
DNA: TGCAGCGTTGATAGCGCGGGATCTGGGGCCAACGTCCTGACTTTC; CDR3: CSVDSAGSGANVLTF; size: NA; D: NA; V: TRBV29-1; J: TRBJ2-6
DNA: TGTGCCACCAGCAGAGATCAGGATCAGCCCCAGCATTTT; CDR3: CATSRDQDQPQHF; size: few; D: NA; V: TRBV15; J: TRBJ1-5
DNA: TGTGCCAGCAGTTTATGGTTTGGTCAAGCCAAAAACATTCAGTACTTC; CDR3: CASSLWFGQAKNIQYF; size: few; D: NA; V: TRBV27; J: TRBJ2-4
DNA: TGTGCCAGCAGCGGGCCGAATGGGTTGGGGGCTACAGATACGCAGTATTTT; CDR3: CASSGPNGLGATDTQYF; size: few; D: NA; V: TRBV5-4; J: TRBJ2-3
DNA: TGTGCCAGCAGTTTATTATACGAGCAGTACTTC; CDR3: CASSLLYEQYF; size: few; D: NA; V: TRBV28; J: TRBJ2-7
DNA: TGTGCCTGGAGCTCCGGCCTGGGGAAAACTGAAGCTTTCTTT; CDR3: CAWSSGLGKTEAFF; size: NA; D: NA; V: TRBV30; J: TRBJ1-1
DNA: TGCGCCAGCAGCTCGCACCTACTAGCGGGAGGGCGGGGTGAGCAGTTCTTC; CDR3: CASSSHLLAGGRGEQFF; size: few; D: TRBD2; V: TRBV5-1; J: TRBJ2-1
DNA: TGTGCCAGCAGTTACAGTGTCAGCCCGAACACCGGGGAGCTGTTTTTT; CDR3: CASSYSVSPNTGELFF; size: NA; D: NA; V: TRBV6-5; J: TRBJ2-2
DNA: TGCAGCGTTTCTCGGGACAGGGGAAACAATGAGCAGTTCTTC; CDR3: CSVSRDRGNNEQFF; size: NA; D: TRBD1; V: TRBV29-1; J: TRBJ2-1
DNA: TGTGCCGGGGGCAATGAAAAACTGTTTTTT; CDR3: CAGGNEKLFF; size: few; D: NA; V: TRBV28; J: TRBJ1-4
DNA: TGCAGCGTTGAGGGAGGACAGGGAAACTATGGCTACACCTTC; CDR3: CSVEGGQGNYGYTF; size: NA; D: TRBD1; V: TRBV29-1; J: TRBJ1-2
DNA: TGCGCCAGCAGCGCCGGGACAGCCATCCCGGGAGAGACCCAGTACTTC; CDR3: CASSAGTAIPGETQYF; size: once; D: TRBD1; V: TRBV5-1; J: TRBJ2-5
DNA: TGTGCCACCAGCAGAGGAAACCAGGATGGTGAAAAACTGTTTTTT; CDR3: CATSRGNQDGEKLFF; size: NA; D: NA; V: TRBV15; J: TRBJ1-4
DNA: TGCAGCGTCGGAGACTCGTTCTTC; CDR3: CSVGDSFF; size: few; D: NA; V: TRBV29-1; J: TRBJ2-1
DNA: TGTGCCTGGAGTGTAAATGGCCATTACACCTTC; CDR3: CAWSVNGHYTF; size: few; D: NA; V: TRBV30; J: TRBJ1-2
DNA: TGTGCCTTTAACAGGGGAACAGATACGCAGTATTTT; CDR3: CAFNRGTDTQYF; size: few; D: TRBD1; V: TRBV30; J: TRBJ2-3
DNA: TGCAGCGCGAGGGACAGGGGAGGAGGAGAGACCCAGTACTTC; CDR3: CSARDRGGGETQYF; size: NA; D: TRBD1; V: TRBV29-1; J: TRBJ2-5
DNA: TGCAGTGCTATGTTCACAGATACGCAGTATTTT; CDR3: CSAMFTDTQYF; size: NA; D: NA; V: TRBV20-1; J: TRBJ2-3
DNA: TGTGCCAGCAGTAACTCGGGCTCTGGGGCCAACGTCCTGACTTTC; CDR3: CASSNSGSGANVLTF; size: few; D: NA; V: TRBV28; J: TRBJ2-6
DNA: TGTGCCACCGCCTACGACAGGGACTATGGCTACACCTTC; CDR3: CATAYDRDYGYTF; size: few; D: TRBD1; V: TRBV15; J: TRBJ1-2